This passage covers 25 T cell receptor beta chains from one sample sequenced in a study of T cells in Graves' hyperthyroidism and ophthalmopathy. What was amplified from RNA transcripts were TCR beta CDR3 regions. An initial round of RT-PCR targeting the TCR CDR3 relied on the HTBI primer set. Each CDR3 protein gets one entry after TCRdb re-called the multiplex PCR reads with MiXCR. The data show approximately 640,000 distinct CDR3 sequences, around 16% seen once. The specimen was blood. The receptors derive from a man aged 45-65 years with Graves' hyperthyroidism.

The sample holds a few counts of this clonotype. This chain joins TRBV18 and TRBJ1-4; TRBD1 matches 7 bases. Germline-derived CDR1 and CDR2 are KGHSH and LQKENI. The CDR3 contains 15 residues. After removal of 0 bases from V and 7 bases from J, the junction contained 5 bases not matched to a gene. This CDR3 reads CASSPPEHRGEKLFF. In DNA, the CDR3 is TGTGCCAGCTCACCACCGGAACACAGGGGTGAAAAACTGTTTTTT.

This clonotype has ten or more counts. This chain connects TRBV29-1 to TRBJ2-5, with TRBD1 as a possible D gene (6 bases). This CDR3 is built from 14 residues. With 6 bases removed from V and 3 bases from J, the gap between germline ends came to 17 bases. The V gene's germline CDR1 is SQVTM and CDR2 ANQGSEA. The CDR3 region is CSVKVRDTKETQYF. Written as DNA, the CDR3 is TGCAGCGTAAAAGTCCGGGACACCAAAGAGACCCAGTACTTC.

The J gene is TRBJ1-6, the V gene TRBV20-1, with a weak D call TRBD1 (5 bases). CDR3 length: 14 amino acids. Germline V lookup: CDR1 DFQATT, CDR2 SNEGSKA (reference sequence). Trimming took 2 bases from V and 4 from J, leaving 9 bases between them. CDR3 amino acids: CSARTGPYNSPLHF. For the CDR3, the DNA is TGCAGTGCTAGAACGGGGCCATATAATTCACCCCTCCACTTT.

This clonotype occurred a few times. A much larger clonotype is one base distant, so this may be a read error. This chain links TRBV12-3 or TRBV12-4 with TRBJ2-7, with D possibly matching TRBD1 (5 bases). The CDR3 is 15 amino acids. CDR3 coding DNA: TGTGCCAACAGTTTTGAGGCAGGGTCAACCTACGAGCAGTACTTC. As protein: CANSFEAGSTYEQYF.

This clonotype was seen only a few times. The chain combines TRBV19 with TRBJ2-1; 7 nucleotides agree with TRBD2. This CDR3 is 15 amino acids long. V lost 0 bases and J lost 4; bases outside the gene matches: 3. Germline V lookup: CDR1 LNHDA, CDR2 SQIVND (reference sequence). The CDR3 DNA is TGTGCCAGTAGTATAGATCTAGCGGAATACAATGAGCAGTTCTTC. This encodes CASSIDLAEYNEQFF.

In this sample, this clonotype turned up a few times. The chain links TRBV20-1 to TRBJ1-1; D not certain. Germline assignment: CDR1 DFQATT and CDR2 SNEGSKA (reference sequence). The germline V and J ends were trimmed by 6 bases and 0 bases, with 20 bases remaining between them. The CDR3 spans 16 residues. DNA for the CDR3: TGCAGTGCCCACGGTGGGTTGGGATACATGAACACTGAAGCTTTCTTT. This sequence encodes CSAHGGLGYMNTEAFF.

This clonotype showed up many times. The V gene is TRBV5-6, the J gene TRBJ1-1; no reliable D call. CDR1 and CDR2 from the germline V gene are SGHDT and YYEEEE. V was cut by 3 bases and J by 1 base, with 10 bases left in between. The CDR3 consists of 14 residues. DNA of the CDR3: TGTGCCAGCAGCTCGTCCGGACCGAACACTGAAGCTTTCTTT. It encodes CASSSSGPNTEAFF.

To note about this clonotype: With a much larger clone just one base away, this may be a read error. The rearrangement joins TRBV28 to TRBJ2-3; unclear D gene. The CDR3 is 13 residues long. Germline assignment: CDR1 MDHEN and CDR2 SYDVKM. V gave up 5 bases and J gave up 3 bases, with 9 bases separating them. For the CDR3, the DNA is TGTGCCAGCAGTGCGTTCGCGACAGATACGCAGTATTTT. Encoded protein: CASSAFATDTQYF.

In this sample, this clonotype turned up many times. V usage is TRBV20-1 and J usage is TRBJ2-7; no firm D call. V lost 2 bases and J 0 bases, leaving 14 bases between the germline ends. The CDR3 runs 15 residues. Germline assignment: CDR1 DFQATT and CDR2 SNEGSKA (reference sequence). The CDR3 protein is CSARKAAESSYEQYF. CDR3 in DNA: TGCAGTGCTAGAAAGGCGGCGGAGAGCTCCTACGAGCAGTACTTC.

This clonotype has a handful of counts. The CDR3 protein is CASSLAPGTGELFF. The CDR3 DNA follows: TGTGCCAGCAGCTTAGCCCCGGGAACCGGGGAGCTGTTTTTT. The chain is built from TRBV7-9 and TRBJ2-2; possibly TRBD2 for D (5 bases). Deletions cut 0 bases from V and 5 bases from J, with 7 bases between. The CDR3 contains 14 residues. The germline V gene encodes CDR1 SEHNR and CDR2 FQNEAQ (reference sequence).

This clonotype was counted at least ten times. This chain connects TRBV12-3 or TRBV12-4 to TRBJ1-1; TRBD1 might be the D (6 bases). V shed 2 bases and J shed 6 bases, with 22 bases lying between them. The CDR3 contains 17 residues. The DNA for the CDR3 is TGTGCCAGCAGTTTAAGGGCGGGGGGGGCGACTTTCTCTGAAGCTTTCTTT. This sequence encodes CASSLRAGGATFSEAFF.

The chain carries TRBV6-5 and TRBJ2-1, with 9 bases aligning to TRBD2. This CDR3 is 17 amino acids long. With V trimmed by 0 bases and J by 3 bases, 6 bases remained unmatched. Germline V gene data show CDR1 as MNHEY and CDR2 as SVGAGI. The CDR3 region has the DNA TGTGCCAGCAGTTACTCCTTTAGCGGGAGTAACTACAATGAGCAGTTCTTC. This translates into CASSYSFSGSNYNEQFF.

In this sample, this clonotype turned up a few times. The gene calls are TRBV6-6 and TRBJ2-2; TRBD1 might be the D (6 bases). Trimming removed 2 bases at V and 4 bases at J, with 11 bases between. Germline CDR1 is MNHNY and CDR2 is SVGAGI (reference sequence). There are 15 residues in the CDR3. CDR3 protein: CASSYRDRITGELFF. The CDR3 DNA follows: TGTGCCAGCAGTTACCGTGACAGGATCACCGGGGAGCTGTTTTTT.

A few counts support this clonotype. One end of the junction is discordant with germline, which a read error may explain. V usage is TRBV19 and J usage is TRBJ2-7; D perhaps matches TRBD2 (6 bases). Germline V CDR1 and CDR2: LNHDA, SQIVND (reference sequence). The CDR3 length is 15 residues. DNA of the CDR3: TGTGCCAGTACCGGGACTCACCAGGGCTCCTACGAGCAGTGCTTC. The encoded protein is CASTGTHQGSYEQCF.

V usage is TRBV19 and J usage is TRBJ1-2; TRBD1 agrees at 7 bases. Germline V gene data show CDR1 as LNHDA and CDR2 as SQIVND (reference sequence). CDR3 length: 14 residues. V trimming: 3 bases; J trimming: 6 bases; junction bases outside the gene matches: 7. The CDR3 nucleotides read TGTGCCAGTAGTATGATCGACAGGGAGCATGGCTACACCTTC. The encoded protein is CASSMIDREHGYTF.

There are many counts of this clonotype. V gene TRBV5-1 combines with J gene TRBJ2-7; either TRBD1 or TRBD2 may fit D (7 bases each). The CDR3 covers 15 residues. Germline V gene sequence: CDR1 SGHRS, CDR2 YFSETQ. V was cut by 0 bases and J by 4 bases, with 14 bases left in between. The CDR3 bases are TGCGCCAGCAGCTTGGAGGGAGGGGGCTGGTACGAGCAGTACTTC. It yields the protein CASSLEGGGWYEQYF.

This clonotype was observed at least ten times. The V and J genes are TRBV28 and TRBJ2-7; D could derive from TRBD1 or TRBD2 (5 bases each). V dropped 5 bases and J dropped 0 bases, with 17 bases sitting between them. Germline CDR1 reads MDHEN; CDR2 reads SYDVKM. The length of the CDR3 is 16 residues. The CDR3 sequence is CASSDPGRDSSYEQYF. In DNA form, the CDR3 reads TGTGCCAGCAGTGACCCGGGACGCGACAGCTCCTACGAGCAGTACTTC.

This chain uses TRBV12-5 with TRBJ2-1; possibly TRBD1 or TRBD2 for D (6 bases each). This CDR3 has 16 amino acids. V lost 0 bases to trimming and J lost 7 bases, with 16 bases between them. Germline assignment: CDR1 LGHNT and CDR2 FRNRAP. CDR3 sequence (DNA): TGTGCTAGTGGTTTGGTACTCCAGGGGAGGAATAATGAGCAGTTCTTC. Protein: CASGLVLQGRNNEQFF.

The chain combines TRBV4-1 with TRBJ1-1, with a weak D call TRBD1 (5 bases). The CDR3 sequence is 17 residues long. Per the germline V gene, CDR1 is MGHRA and CDR2 is YSYEKL. Trimming removed 3 bases at V and 7 bases at J, with 24 bases between. DNA of the CDR3: TGCGCCAGCAGCCACTCGTCTATGGGCCAGGGCCTTCTTGAAGCTTTCTTT. This encodes CASSHSSMGQGLLEAFF.

This clonotype was counted at least ten times. The V and J genes are TRBV7-9 and TRBJ1-5, with 8 bases that match TRBD1. There are 16 residues in the CDR3. V was pared by 5 bases and J by 3 bases, with 9 bases of the junction left unmatched. Germline lookup yields CDR1 SEHNR and CDR2 FQNEAQ (reference sequence). The CDR3 DNA is TGTGCCAGCAGCGCCTCCGGGACAGGCAACAATCAGCCCCAGCATTTT. Translation gives CASSASGTGNNQPQHF.

This clonotype was detected ten times or more. The chain couples TRBV6-2 or TRBV6-3 to TRBJ1-4; D possibly corresponds to TRBD1 (6 bases). The V end was cut by 6 bases, the J end by 3 bases, with 11 bases between. The CDR3 length is 14 residues. Germline V lookup: CDR1 MNHEY, CDR2 SVGEGT. CDR3 protein: CASRSRGSNEKLFF. In DNA form, the CDR3 reads TGTGCCAGCAGAAGCAGGGGTTCTAATGAAAAACTGTTTTTT.

This clonotype was counted many times. As DNA, the CDR3 is TGTGCCATCAGTGAGTCGGGGACAGTTGAGGGCTACACCTTC. It specifies CAISESGTVEGYTF. The chain recombines TRBV10-3 with TRBJ1-2; the match to TRBD1 covers 7 bases. Per germline, CDR1 ENHRY and CDR2 SYGVKD. CDR3 length: 14 residues. After removal of 0 bases from V and 8 bases from J, the junction contained 6 bases not matched to a gene.

This clonotype has more than one count but fewer than ten. The chain combines TRBV29-1 with TRBJ2-2; D is unresolved. Germline lookup yields CDR1 SQVTM and CDR2 ANQGSEA. The CDR3 extends over 14 amino acids. The V end was cut by 4 bases, the J end by 4 bases, with 13 bases between. This chain's CDR3 is CSVGGSTFTGELFF. In DNA form, the CDR3 reads TGCAGCGTTGGCGGAAGCACGTTCACCGGGGAGCTGTTTTTT.

The rearrangement links TRBV13 to TRBJ2-5, with D tentatively TRBD2 (5 bases). The germline gives CDR1 PRHDT, CDR2 FYEKMQ (reference sequence). There are 13 residues in the CDR3. V was trimmed by 3 bases and J by 4 bases, leaving 9 bases between them. CDR3 region: CASSFPSRETQYF. The CDR3 nucleotides are TGTGCCAGCAGCTTCCCTAGCAGAGAGACCCAGTACTTC.

The V gene is TRBV24-1, the J gene TRBJ1-1; D gene uncertain. Per germline, CDR1 KGHDR and CDR2 SFDVKD. Between the trimmed V and J ends, which lost 4 bases and 1 base, there was a span of 9 bases. The CDR3 runs to 14 residues. The CDR3 coding sequence is TGTGCCACCAGTGACCCGCGGGGGAACACTGAAGCTTTCTTT. It specifies CATSDPRGNTEAFF.